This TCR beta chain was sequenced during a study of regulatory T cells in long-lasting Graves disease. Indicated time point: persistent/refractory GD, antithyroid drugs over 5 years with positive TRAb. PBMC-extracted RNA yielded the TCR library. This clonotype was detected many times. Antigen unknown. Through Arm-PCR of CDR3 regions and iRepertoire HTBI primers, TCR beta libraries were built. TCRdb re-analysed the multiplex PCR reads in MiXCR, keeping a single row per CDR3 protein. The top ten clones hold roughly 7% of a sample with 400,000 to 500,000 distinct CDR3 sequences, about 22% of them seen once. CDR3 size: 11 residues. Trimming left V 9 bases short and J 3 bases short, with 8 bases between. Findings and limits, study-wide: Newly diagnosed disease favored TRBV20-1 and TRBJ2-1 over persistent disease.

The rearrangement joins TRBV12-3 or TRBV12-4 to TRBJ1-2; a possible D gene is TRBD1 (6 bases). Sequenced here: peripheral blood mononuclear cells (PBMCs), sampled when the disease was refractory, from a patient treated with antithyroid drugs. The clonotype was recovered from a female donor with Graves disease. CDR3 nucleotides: TGTGCCAGTACAGGGTACTATGGCTACACCTTC. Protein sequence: CASTGYYGYTF.